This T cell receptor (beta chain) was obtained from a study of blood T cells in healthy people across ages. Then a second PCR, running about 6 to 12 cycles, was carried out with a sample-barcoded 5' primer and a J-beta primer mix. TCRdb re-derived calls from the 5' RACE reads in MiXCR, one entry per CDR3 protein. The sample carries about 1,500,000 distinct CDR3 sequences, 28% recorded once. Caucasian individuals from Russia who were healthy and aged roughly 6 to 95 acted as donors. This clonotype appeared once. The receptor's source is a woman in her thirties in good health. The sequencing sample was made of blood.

This chain's CDR3 is CASSVYGPGYNEQFF. The CDR3, as DNA: TGTGCCAGCAGCGTGTACGGCCCCGGCTACAATGAGCAGTTCTTC. The chain uses TRBV9 and TRBJ2-1; D ambiguous. Trimming took off 2 bases at V and 3 bases at J, with 12 bases between the two ends. Germline V lookup: CDR1 SGDLS, CDR2 YYNGEE. The CDR3 runs to 15 residues.